Below, 7 T cell receptor beta chains from the same sample are listed, as sequenced in a study of T cells in Graves' hyperthyroidism and ophthalmopathy. Researchers amplified the TCR beta CDR3 regions from RNA transcripts. The primer set for the first-round RT-PCR of the TCR CDR3 was HTBI. One entry per CDR3 protein, called by TCRdb with MiXCR from the multiplex PCR reads. Of about 360,000 distinct CDR3 sequences listed, approximately 13% are singletons. The sequenced sample was blood. The source is a man aged 25 to 40 with Graves' hyperthyroidism that later progressed to Graves' ophthalmopathy.

This clonotype has at least ten counts. V is TRBV30 and J is TRBJ2-3; D is uncertain. The CDR3 has 13 residues. Trimming pared 0 bases from V and 3 bases from J, leaving 7 bases between. Germline V gene lookup returns CDR1 GTSNPN and CDR2 SVGIG (reference sequence). CDR3 nucleotide sequence: TGTGCCTGGAGTGTAGGAGCGACAGATACGCAGTATTTT. Translation: CAWSVGATDTQYF.

The chain carries TRBV5-6 and TRBJ1-2; 10 positions agree with TRBD1. The CDR3 covers 14 residues. The junction had 3 bases not matched to a gene; V was cut back by 2 bases and J by 5 bases. Germline V gene lookup returns CDR1 SGHDT and CDR2 YYEEEE. CDR3 bases: TGTGCCAGCAGCTTCGGGACAGGGGAGTATGGCTACACCTTC. This sequence encodes CASSFGTGEYGYTF. The variable domain in full, completed from reference TRBV5-6 and TRBJ1-2, reads DAGVTQSPTHLIKTRGQQVTLRCSPKSGHDTVSWYQQALGQGPQFIFQYYEEEERQRGNFPDRFSGHQFPNYSSELNVNALLLGDSALYLCASSFGTGEYGYTFGSGTRLTVV.

There are many counts of this clonotype. This sequence joins TRBV20-1 and TRBJ2-3; unclear D gene. The germline V gene has CDR1 DFQATT and CDR2 SNEGSKA (reference sequence). The CDR3 extends over 15 amino acids. Trimming pared 3 bases from V and 0 bases from J, leaving 13 bases between. CDR3 sequence: CSARLPAVSTDTQYF. Written as DNA, the CDR3 is TGCAGTGCTAGGCTACCTGCAGTTAGCACAGATACGCAGTATTTT.

In this sample, this clonotype turned up many times. The rearrangement uses TRBV12-3 or TRBV12-4 and TRBJ1-2; TRBD1 matches at 11 bases. The CDR3 has 14 amino acids. The junction had 8 bases not matched to a gene; V was cut back by 6 bases and J by 8 bases. CDR3: CASSLGTGGFGYTF. The CDR3 DNA sequence: TGTGCCAGCAGCCTAGGGACAGGGGGATTCGGCTACACCTTC.

This clonotype was found many times. The J gene is TRBJ2-2, the V gene TRBV12-3 or TRBV12-4, with D perhaps given as TRBD1 or TRBD2 (5 bases each). The CDR3 is 14 residues long. The V end was cut by 3 bases, the J end by 5 bases, with 10 bases between. CDR3 sequence (DNA): TGTGCCAGCAGTTTTGCAGGGAGAACCGGGGAGCTGTTTTTT. Protein: CASSFAGRTGELFF.

This clonotype was seen more than once but under ten times. V is TRBV9 and J is TRBJ1-4; 9 nucleotides line up with TRBD1. Germline V gene data show CDR1 as SGDLS and CDR2 as YYNGEE. CDR3 size: 15 residues. J gave up 2 bases and V 3 bases, and 2 bases lay outside the gene matches. In nucleotides, the CDR3 is TGTGCCAGCAGCGCACAGGGGGCGACTAATGAAAAACTGTTTTTT. Its translation: CASSAQGATNEKLFF.

The chain joins TRBV6-1 to TRBJ2-7; D ambiguous. Germline V lookup: CDR1 MNHNS, CDR2 SASEGT. CDR3 length: 16 residues. Trimming shortened V by 6 bases and J by 7 bases, and 25 bases separated the two germline ends. The DNA for the CDR3 is TGTGCCAGCAGGAAACATACCTTAAGCGATCTGGGAGAGCAGTACTTC. Encoded protein: CASRKHTLSDLGEQYF.